These 9 T cell receptor beta chains originate from one sample sequenced in a study of blood T cell repertoires in COVID-19. Generated by immunoSEQ multiplex PCR, the TCRdb table keeps only in-frame clones and is missing some. The sample shows about 230,000 clones, 75% to 85% of them seen only once. Material: peripheral blood. The receptors shown here come from a woman between 45 and 60 years old with acute or convalescent COVID-19.

The chain couples TRBV27 to TRBJ2-3; 9 bases map to TRBD1. This CDR3 region has 17 residues. Germline V lookup: CDR1 MNHEY, CDR2 SMNVEV (reference sequence). V was pared by 6 bases and J by 2 bases, with 12 bases of the junction left unmatched. The CDR3 loop is CASRQSWTGANTDTQYF. CDR3 nucleotides: TGTGCCAGCAGACAATCCTGGACAGGGGCGAACACAGATACGCAGTATTTT.

This chain uses TRBV18 with TRBJ2-7; no reliable D call. V was shortened by 6 bases and J by 4 bases, with 10 bases between the two germline ends. Germline CDR1 and CDR2: KGHSH and LQKENI. CDR3 length: 12 residues. This CDR3 reads CASSDTDYEQYF. Here the CDR3 DNA reads TGTGCCAGCTCTGACACGGATTACGAGCAGTACTTC.

The genes are TRBV6-5 and TRBJ2-7; TRBD2 agrees at 10 bases. From germline, CDR1 is MNHEY and CDR2 SVGAGI. Trimming cost V 2 bases and J 2 bases; bases outside gene matches: 3. CDR3 size: 15 residues. Here the CDR3 reads CASSYLGLATYEQYF. DNA of the CDR3: TGTGCCAGCAGTTACCTGGGACTAGCGACCTACGAGCAGTACTTC.

The chain has TRBV7-3 and TRBJ1-1, with D hard to call. The CDR3 covers 14 residues. The V gene's germline CDR1 is SGHTA and CDR2 FQGTGA. V gave up 2 bases and J gave up 3 bases, with 10 bases separating them. The CDR3 nucleotides are TGTGCCAGCAGCTTAGATGGGGAGGACACTGAAGCTTTCTTT. Its translation is CASSLDGEDTEAFF.

The V gene is TRBV7-9, the J gene TRBJ1-1; D is uncertain. The CDR3 runs to 13 residues. Germline-derived CDR1 and CDR2 are SEHNR and FQNEAQ (reference sequence). The germline V and J ends were trimmed by 4 bases and 3 bases, with 9 bases remaining between them. CDR3 DNA sequence: TGTGCCAGCAGCTGGCAGGACTACACTGAAGCTTTCTTT. Translated, it gives CASSWQDYTEAFF. Full variable domain (outside the CDR3, taken from reference TRBV7-9 and TRBJ1-1): DTGVSQNPRHKITKRGQNVTFRCDPISEHNRLYWYRQTLGQGPEFLTYFQNEAQLEKSRLLSDRFSAERPKGSFSTLEIQRTEQGDSAMYLCASSWQDYTEAFFGQGTRLTVV.

The J gene is TRBJ2-5, the V gene TRBV7-8; perhaps TRBD2 as D (5 bases). Germline V lookup: CDR1 SGHVS, CDR2 FQNEAQ. The CDR3 contains 13 residues. V was pared by 4 bases and J by 5 bases, with 11 bases between. The CDR3 region has the DNA TGTGCCAGCAGCTCCTACCCGGGGGAGACCCAGTACTTC. The encoded protein is CASSSYPGETQYF. Variable domain in full (rest from reference TRBV7-8 and TRBJ2-5): GAGVSQSPRYKVAKRGQDVALRCDPISGHVSLFWYQQALGQGPEFLTYFQNEAQLDKSGLPSDRFFAERPEGSVSTLKIQRTQQEDSAVYLCASSSYPGETQYFGPGTRLLVL.

The chain links TRBV3-1 (or the pseudogene TRBV3-2) to TRBJ2-7; 8 nucleotides line up with TRBD2. V lost 3 bases, J lost 6 bases, and 4 bases stayed unmatched. Germline CDR1 reads LGHDT; CDR2 reads YNNKEL (reference sequence). This CDR3 comprises 13 residues. This CDR3 is CASSQVAGTEQYF. The CDR3 nucleotides are TGTGCCAGCAGCCAGGTAGCGGGGACCGAGCAGTACTTC.

The chain recombines TRBV7-9 with TRBJ2-3; D not resolved. V dropped 4 bases and J dropped 7 bases, with 12 bases sitting between them. The CDR3 length is 13 residues. Germline loops: CDR1 SEHNR, CDR2 FQNEAQ (reference sequence). The CDR3 sequence: CASSSSSYNTQYF. CDR3 nucleotides: TGTGCCAGCAGCTCTAGTTCTTACAATACGCAGTATTTT.

This clone has just one count. The chain uses TRBV5-4 and TRBJ2-1, with D possibly matching TRBD2 (5 bases). Germline V gene data show CDR1 as SGHNT and CDR2 as YYREEE (reference sequence). This CDR3 spans 17 amino acids. V lost 3 bases and J 1 base, leaving 17 bases between the germline ends. The CDR3 DNA follows: TGTGCCAGCAGCTCCAAGGGCTATGGACTTTCCTACAATGAGCAGTTCTTC. Translating it yields CASSSKGYGLSYNEQFF.